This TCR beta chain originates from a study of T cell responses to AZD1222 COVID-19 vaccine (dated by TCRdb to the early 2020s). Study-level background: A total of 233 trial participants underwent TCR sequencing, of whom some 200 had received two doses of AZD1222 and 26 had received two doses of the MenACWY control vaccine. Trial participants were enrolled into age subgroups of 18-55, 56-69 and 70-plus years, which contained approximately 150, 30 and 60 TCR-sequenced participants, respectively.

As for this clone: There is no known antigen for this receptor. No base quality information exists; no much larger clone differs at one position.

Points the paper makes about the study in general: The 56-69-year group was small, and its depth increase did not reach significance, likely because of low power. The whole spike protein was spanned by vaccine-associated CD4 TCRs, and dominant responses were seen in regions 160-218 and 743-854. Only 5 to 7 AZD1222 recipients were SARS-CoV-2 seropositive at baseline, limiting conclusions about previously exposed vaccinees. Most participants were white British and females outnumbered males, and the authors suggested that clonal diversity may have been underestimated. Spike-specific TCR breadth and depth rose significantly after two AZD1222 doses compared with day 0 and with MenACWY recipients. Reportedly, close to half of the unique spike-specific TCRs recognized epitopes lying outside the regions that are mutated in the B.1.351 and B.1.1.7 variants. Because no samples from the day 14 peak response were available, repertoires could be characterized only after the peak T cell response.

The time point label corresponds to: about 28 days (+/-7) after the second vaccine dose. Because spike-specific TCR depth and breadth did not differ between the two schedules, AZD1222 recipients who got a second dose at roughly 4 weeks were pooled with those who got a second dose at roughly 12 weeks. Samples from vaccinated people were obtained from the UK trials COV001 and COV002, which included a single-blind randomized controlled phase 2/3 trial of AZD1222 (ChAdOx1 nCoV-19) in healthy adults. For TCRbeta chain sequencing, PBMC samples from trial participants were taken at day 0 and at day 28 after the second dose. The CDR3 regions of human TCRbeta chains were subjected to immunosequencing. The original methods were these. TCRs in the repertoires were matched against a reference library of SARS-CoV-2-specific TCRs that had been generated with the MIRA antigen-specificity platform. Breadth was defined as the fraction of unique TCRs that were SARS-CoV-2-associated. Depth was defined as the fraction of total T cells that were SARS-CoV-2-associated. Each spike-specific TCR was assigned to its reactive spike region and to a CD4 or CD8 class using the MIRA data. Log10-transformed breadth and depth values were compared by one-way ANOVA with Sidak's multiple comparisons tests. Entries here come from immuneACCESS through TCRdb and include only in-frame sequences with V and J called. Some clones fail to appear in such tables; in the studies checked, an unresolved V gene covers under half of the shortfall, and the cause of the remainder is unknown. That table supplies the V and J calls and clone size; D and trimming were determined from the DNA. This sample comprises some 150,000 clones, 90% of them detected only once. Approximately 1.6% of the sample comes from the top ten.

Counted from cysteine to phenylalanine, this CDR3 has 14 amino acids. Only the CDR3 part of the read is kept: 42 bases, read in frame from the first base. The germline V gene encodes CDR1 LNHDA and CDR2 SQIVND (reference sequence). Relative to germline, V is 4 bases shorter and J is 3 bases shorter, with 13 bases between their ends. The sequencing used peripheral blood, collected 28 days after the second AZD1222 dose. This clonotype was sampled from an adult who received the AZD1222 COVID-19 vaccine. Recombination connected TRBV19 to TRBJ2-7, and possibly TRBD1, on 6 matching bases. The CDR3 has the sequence CASSRTGTNYEQYF. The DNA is TGTGCCAGTAGTAGGACCGGGACAAACTACGAGCAGTACTTC.